This paragraph reports one T cell receptor (beta chain). As yet, its antigen is unknown. The data were taken from a study of blood T cells in healthy people across ages. Study-level findings and limits: With unsorted PBMCs, a conclusive comparison of naive versus antigen-experienced cells was not possible.

Trimming took 2 bases from V and 6 from J, leaving 8 bases between them. The CDR3 contains 13 residues. The germline V gene has CDR1 ENHRY and CDR2 SYGVKD. For the second PCR, which ran for about 6 to 12 cycles, a sample-barcoded 5' primer and a J-beta primer mix were used. TCRdb recomputed calls from the 5' RACE reads with MiXCR, one row per CDR3 protein. Of some 880,000 distinct CDR3 sequences in the sample, roughly 35% were seen once. The individuals who served as donors were healthy Caucasians living in Russia, aged roughly 6 to 100. The V call is TRBV10-3, the J call TRBJ1-5, with D hard to call. The sample consisted of blood. This TCR came from a man between 18 and 29 years old in good health. This chain's CDR3 is CAISEGTGQPQHF. CDR3 nucleotides: TGTGCCATCAGTGAGGGTACGGGTCAGCCCCAGCATTTT.